What follows are 3 T cell receptor beta chains derived from one specimen sequenced in a study of immune evolution from preneoplasia to lung adenocarcinoma. Assay used: immunoSEQ multiplex PCR; TCRdb lists only in-frame clones, some missing. The sample has thousands of clones; about 80% are singletons. Sequencing was performed on FFPE invasive lung adenocarcinoma tissue. The receptors shown here come from a person aged 70 to 80 with invasive lung adenocarcinoma.

CDR3 amino acids: CAWSSGLGNTGELFF. CDR3 coding DNA: TGTGCCTGGAGTTCGGGACTAGGGAACACCGGGGAGCTGTTTTTT. This sequence joins TRBV30 and TRBJ2-2; TRBD2 matches 8 bases. This CDR3 contains 15 residues. The V gene's germline CDR1 is GTSNPN and CDR2 SVGIG (reference sequence). After removal of 2 bases from V and 1 base from J, the junction contained 3 bases not matched to a gene.

V and J are TRBV9 and TRBJ2-2; TRBD1 matches at 7 bases. The CDR3 extends over 16 amino acids. Per germline, CDR1 SGDLS and CDR2 YYNGEE. The V segment lost 0 bases and the J segment 6 bases; nucleotides outside the gene matches: 8. CDR3 residues: CASSVGEGARAGELFF. The CDR3 bases are TGTGCCAGCAGCGTAGGTGAGGGGGCCAGGGCCGGGGAGCTGTTTTTT.

The chain uses TRBV7-9 and TRBJ2-1; 7 nucleotides agree with TRBD2. Germline CDR1 and CDR2: SEHNR and FQNEAQ (reference sequence). The CDR3 is 16 residues long. The V segment lost 2 bases and the J segment 3 bases; nucleotides outside the gene matches: 7. CDR3 coding DNA: TGTGCCAGCAGCTTAATGGGGCTAGCGGACTACAATGAGCAGTTCTTC. Translating it yields CASSLMGLADYNEQFF. The complete variable domain, with remaining parts taken from reference TRBV7-9 and TRBJ2-1, reads DTGVSQNPRHKITKRGQNVTFRCDPISEHNRLYWYRQTLGQGPEFLTYFQNEAQLEKSRLLSDRFSAERPKGSFSTLEIQRTEQGDSAMYLCASSLMGLADYNEQFFGPGTRLTVL.